This entry describes one T cell receptor (beta chain). Its antigen is unknown. Only in-frame clones appear in the TCRdb table, and some are missing; sequencing was by immunoSEQ multiplex PCR. The profile shows 84,000 or so clones, 90% of them singletons. Trimming stripped 5 bases from V and 1 base from J, with 11 bases between. Germline V gene lookup returns CDR1 SGHTA and CDR2 FQGNSA. The CDR3 is 14 amino acids. These data are taken from a study of T cell responses to AZD1222 COVID-19 vaccine. Study-level findings and limits: The peak T cell response came first, and repertoires were sampled only after it. Regions 160-218 and 743-854 held dominance among vaccine-associated CD4 TCRs, which spanned spike. Possibly, clonal diversity was underestimated; donors were largely white British and included more females.

The specimen comprised peripheral blood, sampled 28 days after the second AZD1222 dose. The receptor was isolated from an adult who received the AZD1222 COVID-19 vaccine. The chain carries TRBV7-2 and TRBJ1-2; unclear D gene. CDR3 region: CASSLSLVNYGYTF. The CDR3 DNA reads as TGTGCCAGCAGCCTGTCGCTAGTTAACTATGGCTACACCTTC.